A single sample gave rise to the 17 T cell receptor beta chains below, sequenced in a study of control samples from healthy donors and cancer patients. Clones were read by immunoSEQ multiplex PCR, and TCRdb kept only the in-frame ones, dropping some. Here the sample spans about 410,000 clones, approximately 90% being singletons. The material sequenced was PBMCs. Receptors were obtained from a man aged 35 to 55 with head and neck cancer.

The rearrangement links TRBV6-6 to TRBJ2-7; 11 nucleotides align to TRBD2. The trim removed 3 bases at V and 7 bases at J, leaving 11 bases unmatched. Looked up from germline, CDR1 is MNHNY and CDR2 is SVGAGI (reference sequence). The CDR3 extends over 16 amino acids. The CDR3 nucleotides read TGTGCCAGCAGTTATGCCAACCCGGGACTAGCGGTAGAGCAGTACTTC. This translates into CASSYANPGLAVEQYF.

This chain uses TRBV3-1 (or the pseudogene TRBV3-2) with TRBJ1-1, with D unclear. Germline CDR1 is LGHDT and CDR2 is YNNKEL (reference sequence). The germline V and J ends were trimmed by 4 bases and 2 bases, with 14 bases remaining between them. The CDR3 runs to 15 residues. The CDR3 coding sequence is TGTGCCAGCAGCCGCGAGAGACATTCCAACACTGAAGCTTTCTTT. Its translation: CASSRERHSNTEAFF.

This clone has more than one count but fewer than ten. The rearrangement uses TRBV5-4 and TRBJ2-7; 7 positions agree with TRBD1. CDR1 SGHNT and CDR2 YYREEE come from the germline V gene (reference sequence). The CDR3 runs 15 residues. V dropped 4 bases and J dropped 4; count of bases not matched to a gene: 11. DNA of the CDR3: TGTGCCAGCAGCCTACAGGGGAAAACACCTTACGAGCAGTACTTC. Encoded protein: CASSLQGKTPYEQYF.

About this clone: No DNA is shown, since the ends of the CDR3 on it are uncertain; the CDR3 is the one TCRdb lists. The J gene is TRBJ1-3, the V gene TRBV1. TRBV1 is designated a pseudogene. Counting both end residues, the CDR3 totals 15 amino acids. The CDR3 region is CTSSRIVASGNTIYF.

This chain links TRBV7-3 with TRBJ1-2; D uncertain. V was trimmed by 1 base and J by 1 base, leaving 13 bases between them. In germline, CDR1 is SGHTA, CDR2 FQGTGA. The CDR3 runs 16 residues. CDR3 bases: TGTGCCAGCAGCTTAAGGGTCGGAGGGATTAACTATGGCTACACCTTC. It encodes CASSLRVGGINYGYTF. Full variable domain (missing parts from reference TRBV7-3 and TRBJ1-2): GAGVSQTPSNKVTEKGKYVELRCDPISGHTALYWYRQSLGQGPEFLIYFQGTGAADDSGLPNDRFFAVRPEGSVSTLKIQRTERGDSAVYLCASSLRVGGINYGYTFGSGTRLTVV.

CDR3 DNA: TGTGCCAGCTTAGGGGAGAGGTACACTGAAGCTTTCTTT. It yields the protein CASLGERYTEAFF. The chain uses TRBV7-9 and TRBJ1-1; D is perhaps TRBD1 (5 bases). CDR1 and CDR2 (germline): SEHNR, FQNEAQ (reference sequence). The CDR3 has 13 amino acids. The ends were cut back, 8 bases at V and 3 bases at J, with 13 bases in the middle.

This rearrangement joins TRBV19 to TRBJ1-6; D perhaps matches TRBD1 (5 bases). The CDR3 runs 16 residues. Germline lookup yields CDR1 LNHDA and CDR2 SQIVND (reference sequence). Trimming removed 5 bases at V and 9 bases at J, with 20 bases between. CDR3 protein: CASSFRRRGRFSPLHF. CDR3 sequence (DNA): TGTGCCAGTAGTTTCCGGAGGAGGGGACGGTTTTCACCCCTCCACTTT.

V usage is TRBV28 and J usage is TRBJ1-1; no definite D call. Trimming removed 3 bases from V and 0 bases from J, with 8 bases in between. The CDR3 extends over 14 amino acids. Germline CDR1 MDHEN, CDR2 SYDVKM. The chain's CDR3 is CASSFGSVNTEAFF. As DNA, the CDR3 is TGTGCCAGCAGTTTTGGGTCAGTGAACACTGAAGCTTTCTTT.

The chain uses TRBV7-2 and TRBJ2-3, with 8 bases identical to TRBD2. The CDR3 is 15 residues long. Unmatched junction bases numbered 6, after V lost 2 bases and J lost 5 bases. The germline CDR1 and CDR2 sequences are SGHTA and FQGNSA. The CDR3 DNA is TGTGCCAGCAGCTTAAGCGGGGGACGGTTAGATACGCAGTATTTT. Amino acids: CASSLSGGRLDTQYF.

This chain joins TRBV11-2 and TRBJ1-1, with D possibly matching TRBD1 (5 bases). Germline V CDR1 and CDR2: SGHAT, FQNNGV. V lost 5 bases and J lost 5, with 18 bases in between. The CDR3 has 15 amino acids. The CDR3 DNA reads TGTGCCAGCAGCCCCTGGGGGGTAAGGAGTACTGAAGCTTTCTTT. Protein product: CASSPWGVRSTEAFF.

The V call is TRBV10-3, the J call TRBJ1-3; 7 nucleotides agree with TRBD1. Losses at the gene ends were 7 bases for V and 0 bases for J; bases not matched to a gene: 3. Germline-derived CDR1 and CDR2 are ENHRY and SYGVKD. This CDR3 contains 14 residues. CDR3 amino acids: CAIMDRHSGNTIYF. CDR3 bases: TGTGCCATCATGGACAGGCACTCTGGAAACACCATATATTTT.

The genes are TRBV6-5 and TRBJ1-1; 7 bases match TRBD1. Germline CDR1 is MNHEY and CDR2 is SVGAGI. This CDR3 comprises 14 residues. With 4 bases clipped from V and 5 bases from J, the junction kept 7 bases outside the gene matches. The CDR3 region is CASSLTTGSTEAFF. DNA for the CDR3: TGTGCCAGCAGTTTAACGACAGGGTCAACTGAAGCTTTCTTT.

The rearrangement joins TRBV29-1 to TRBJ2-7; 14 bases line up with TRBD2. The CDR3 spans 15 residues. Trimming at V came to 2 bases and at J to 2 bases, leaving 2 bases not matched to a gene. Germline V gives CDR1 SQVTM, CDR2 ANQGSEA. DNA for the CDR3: TGCAGCGTTGAAAGGGGACTAGCGGGAGCCTACGAGCAGTACTTC. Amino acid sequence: CSVERGLAGAYEQYF.

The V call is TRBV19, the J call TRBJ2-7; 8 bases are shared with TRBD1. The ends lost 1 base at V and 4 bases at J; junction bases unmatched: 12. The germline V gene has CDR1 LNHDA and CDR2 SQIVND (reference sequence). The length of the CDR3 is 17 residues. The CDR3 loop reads CASSIASTGEVPYEQYF. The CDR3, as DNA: TGTGCCAGTAGTATAGCATCGACAGGGGAGGTACCTTACGAGCAGTACTTC. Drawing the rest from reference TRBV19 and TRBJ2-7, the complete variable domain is DGGITQSPKYLFRKEGQNVTLSCEQNLNHDAMYWYRQDPGQGLRLIYYSQIVNDFQKGDIAEGYSVSREKKESFPLTVTSAQKNPTAFYLCASSIASTGEVPYEQYFGPGTRLTVT.

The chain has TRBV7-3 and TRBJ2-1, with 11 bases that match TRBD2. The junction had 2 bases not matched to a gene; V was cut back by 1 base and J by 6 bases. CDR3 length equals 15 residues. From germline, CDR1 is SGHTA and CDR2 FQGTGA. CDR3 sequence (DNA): TGTGCCAGCAGCTTAATACTAGCGGGGGCCAATGAGCAGTTCTTC. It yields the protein CASSLILAGANEQFF.

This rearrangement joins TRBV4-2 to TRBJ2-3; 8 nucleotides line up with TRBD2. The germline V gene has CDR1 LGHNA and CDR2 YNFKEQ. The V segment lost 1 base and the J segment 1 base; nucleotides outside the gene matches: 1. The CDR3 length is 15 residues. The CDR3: CASSQGAGGTDTQYF. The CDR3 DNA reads TGTGCCAGCAGCCAAGGAGCGGGGGGCACAGATACGCAGTATTTT.

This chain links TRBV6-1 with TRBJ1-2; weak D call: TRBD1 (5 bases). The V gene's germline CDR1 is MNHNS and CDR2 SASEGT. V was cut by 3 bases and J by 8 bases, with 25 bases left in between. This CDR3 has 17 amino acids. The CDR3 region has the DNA TGTGCCAGCAGTGACCCTCGGGGTTCCCTCCGTCAGGGAGGCTACACCTTC. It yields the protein CASSDPRGSLRQGGYTF.